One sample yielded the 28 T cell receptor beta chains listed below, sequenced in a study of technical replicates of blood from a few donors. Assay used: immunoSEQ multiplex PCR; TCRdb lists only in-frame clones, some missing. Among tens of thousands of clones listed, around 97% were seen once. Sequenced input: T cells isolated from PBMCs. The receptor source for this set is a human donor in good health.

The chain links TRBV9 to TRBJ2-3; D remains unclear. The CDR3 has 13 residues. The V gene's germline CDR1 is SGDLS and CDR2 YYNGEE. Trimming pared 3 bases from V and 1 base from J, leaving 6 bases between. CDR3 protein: CASSGRGTDTQYF. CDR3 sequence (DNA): TGTGCCAGCAGCGGACGGGGCACAGATACGCAGTATTTT.

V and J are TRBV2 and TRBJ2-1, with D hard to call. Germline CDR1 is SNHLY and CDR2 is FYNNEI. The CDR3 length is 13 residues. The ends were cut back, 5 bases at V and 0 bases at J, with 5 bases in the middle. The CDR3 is CASSISSYNEQFF. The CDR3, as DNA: TGTGCCAGCAGTATCTCCTCCTACAATGAGCAGTTCTTC.

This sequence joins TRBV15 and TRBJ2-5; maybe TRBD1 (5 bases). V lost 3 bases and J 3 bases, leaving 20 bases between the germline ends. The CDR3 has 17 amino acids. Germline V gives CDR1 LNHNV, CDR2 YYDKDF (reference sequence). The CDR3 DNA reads TGTGCCACCAGCAGCTTCCTTCGCGGCAGGGAAAAAGAGACCCAGTACTTC. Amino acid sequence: CATSSFLRGREKETQYF.

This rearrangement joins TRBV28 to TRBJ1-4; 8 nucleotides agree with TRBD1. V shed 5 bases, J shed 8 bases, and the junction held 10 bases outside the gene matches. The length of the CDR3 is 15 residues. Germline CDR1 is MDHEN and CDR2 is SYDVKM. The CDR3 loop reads CASSTPTGVEEKLFF. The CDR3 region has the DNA TGTGCCAGCAGTACACCGACAGGGGTGGAAGAAAAACTGTTTTTT.

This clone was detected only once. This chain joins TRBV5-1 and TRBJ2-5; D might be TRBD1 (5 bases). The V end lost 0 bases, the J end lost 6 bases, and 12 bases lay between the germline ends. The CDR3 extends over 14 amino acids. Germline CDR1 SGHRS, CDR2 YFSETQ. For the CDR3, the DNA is TGCGCCAGCAGCTTGGAACCTACAGGCCAGACCCAGTACTTC. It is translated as CASSLEPTGQTQYF.

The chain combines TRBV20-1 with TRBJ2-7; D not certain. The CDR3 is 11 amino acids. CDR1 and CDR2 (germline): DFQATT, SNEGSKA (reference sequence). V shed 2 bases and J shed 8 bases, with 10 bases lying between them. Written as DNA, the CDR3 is TGCAGTGCTAGACAGGTCGATAAGCAGTACTTC. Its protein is CSARQVDKQYF.

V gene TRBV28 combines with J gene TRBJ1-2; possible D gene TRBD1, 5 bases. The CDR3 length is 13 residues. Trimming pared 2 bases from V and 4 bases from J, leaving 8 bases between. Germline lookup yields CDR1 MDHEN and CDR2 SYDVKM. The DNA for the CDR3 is TGTGCCAGCAGTTTAGGGAGGGGCTATGGCTACACCTTC. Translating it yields CASSLGRGYGYTF.

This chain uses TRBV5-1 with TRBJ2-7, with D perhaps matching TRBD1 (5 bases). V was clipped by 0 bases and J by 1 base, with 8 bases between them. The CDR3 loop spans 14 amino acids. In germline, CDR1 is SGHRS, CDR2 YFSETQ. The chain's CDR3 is CASSLETASYEQYF. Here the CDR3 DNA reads TGCGCCAGCAGCTTGGAGACAGCTTCCTACGAGCAGTACTTC. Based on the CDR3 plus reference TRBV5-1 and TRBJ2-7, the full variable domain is KAGVTQTPRYLIKTRGQQVTLSCSPISGHRSVSWYQQTPGQGLQFLFEYFSETQRNKGNFPGRFSGRQFSNSRSEMNVSTLELGDSALYLCASSLETASYEQYFGPGTRLTVT.

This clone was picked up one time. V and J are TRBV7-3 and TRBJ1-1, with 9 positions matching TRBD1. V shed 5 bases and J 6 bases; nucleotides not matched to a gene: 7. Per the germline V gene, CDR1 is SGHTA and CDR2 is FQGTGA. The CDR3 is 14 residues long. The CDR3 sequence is CASSAGTGRSEAFF. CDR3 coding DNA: TGTGCCAGCAGCGCCGGGACAGGGCGATCTGAAGCTTTCTTT.

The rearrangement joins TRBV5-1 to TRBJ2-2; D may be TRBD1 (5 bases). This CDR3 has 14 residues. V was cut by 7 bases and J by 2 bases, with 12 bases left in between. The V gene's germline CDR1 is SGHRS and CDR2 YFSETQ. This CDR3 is CASGPTVNTGELFF. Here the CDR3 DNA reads TGCGCCAGCGGACCGACAGTTAACACCGGGGAGCTGTTTTTT.

The CDR3 DNA is TGTGCCAGCAGCGTGGGCGGGAGCAGGGTTGGCTACGAGCAGTACTTC. Its protein is CASSVGGSRVGYEQYF. V is TRBV9 and J is TRBJ2-7; 7 bases are a match to TRBD2. The CDR3 sequence is 16 residues long. Germline-derived CDR1 and CDR2 are SGDLS and YYNGEE. Germline trimming cut 2 bases from V and 3 bases from J; bases unmatched to any gene: 11.

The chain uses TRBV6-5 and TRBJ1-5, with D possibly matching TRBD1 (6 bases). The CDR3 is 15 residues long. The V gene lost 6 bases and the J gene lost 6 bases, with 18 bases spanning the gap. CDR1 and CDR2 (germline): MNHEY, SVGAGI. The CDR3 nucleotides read TGTGCCAGCAGGGCCCCTCAGGGGAACAGTCAGCCCCAGCATTTT. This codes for CASRAPQGNSQPQHF.

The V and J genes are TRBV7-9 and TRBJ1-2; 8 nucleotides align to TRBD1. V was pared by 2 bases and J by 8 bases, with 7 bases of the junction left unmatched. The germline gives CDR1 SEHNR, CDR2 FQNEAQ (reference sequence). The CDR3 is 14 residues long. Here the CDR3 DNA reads TGTGCCAGCAGCTTACAGGACAGGGCTTACGGCTACACCTTC. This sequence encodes CASSLQDRAYGYTF.

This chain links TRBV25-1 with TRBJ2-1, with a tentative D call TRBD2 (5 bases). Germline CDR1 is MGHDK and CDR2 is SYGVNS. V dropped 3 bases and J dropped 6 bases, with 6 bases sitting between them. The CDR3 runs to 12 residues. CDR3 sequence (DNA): TGTGCCAGCAGTGAGGACTCCAATGAGCAGTTCTTC. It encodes CASSEDSNEQFF. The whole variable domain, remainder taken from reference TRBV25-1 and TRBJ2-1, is EADIYQTPRYLVIGTGKKITLECSQTMGHDKMYWYQQDPGMELHLIHYSYGVNSTEKGDLSSESTVSRIRTEHFPLTLESARPSHTSQYLCASSEDSNEQFFGPGTRLTVL.

The CDR3 protein is CASSLAGSNSPLHF. Here the CDR3 DNA reads TGCGCCAGCAGCTTAGCAGGGTCGAATTCACCCCTCCACTTT. The genes are TRBV5-1 and TRBJ1-6, with D possibly matching TRBD1 (5 bases). Trimming cost V 2 bases and J 7 bases, with 10 bases left between them. The germline V gene encodes CDR1 SGHRS and CDR2 YFSETQ. The CDR3 is 14 residues long.

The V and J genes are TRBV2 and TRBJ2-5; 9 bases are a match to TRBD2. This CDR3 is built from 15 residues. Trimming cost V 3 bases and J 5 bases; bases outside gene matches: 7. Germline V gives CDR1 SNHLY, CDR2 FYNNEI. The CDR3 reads CASSERGGGSETQYF. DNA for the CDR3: TGTGCCAGCAGTGAGCGGGGGGGTGGGTCTGAGACCCAGTACTTC.

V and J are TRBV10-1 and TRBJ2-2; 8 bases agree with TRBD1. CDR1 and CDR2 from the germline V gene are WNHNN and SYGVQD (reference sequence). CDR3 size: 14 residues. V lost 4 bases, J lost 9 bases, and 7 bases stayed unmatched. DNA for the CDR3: TGCGCCAGCAGTGGGTACCGGACAGGGTGGGAGCTGTTTTTT. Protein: CASSGYRTGWELFF.

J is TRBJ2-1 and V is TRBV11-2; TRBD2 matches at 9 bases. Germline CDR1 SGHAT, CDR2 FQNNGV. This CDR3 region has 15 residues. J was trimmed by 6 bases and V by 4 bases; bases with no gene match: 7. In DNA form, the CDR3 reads TGTGCCAGCAGCTCACTAGCGGGTATTCTCAATGAGCAGTTCTTC. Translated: CASSSLAGILNEQFF.

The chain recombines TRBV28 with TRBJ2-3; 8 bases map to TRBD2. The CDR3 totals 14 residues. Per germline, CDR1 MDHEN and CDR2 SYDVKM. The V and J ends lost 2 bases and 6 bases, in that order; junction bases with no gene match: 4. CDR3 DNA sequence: TGTGCCAGCAGTTTAGTCGGGAGGGCGGATACGCAGTATTTT. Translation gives CASSLVGRADTQYF. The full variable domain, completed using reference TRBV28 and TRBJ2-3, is DVKVTQSSRYLVKRTGEKVFLECVQDMDHENMFWYRQDPGLGLRLIYFSYDVKMKEKGDIPEGYSVSREKKERFSLILESASTNQTSMYLCASSLVGRADTQYFGPGTRLTVL.

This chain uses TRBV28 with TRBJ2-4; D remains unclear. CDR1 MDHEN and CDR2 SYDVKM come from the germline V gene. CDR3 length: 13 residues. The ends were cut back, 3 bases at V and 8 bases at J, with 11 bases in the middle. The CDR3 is CASSFPAIDIQYF. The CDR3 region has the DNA TGTGCCAGCAGTTTTCCTGCGATTGACATTCAGTACTTC.

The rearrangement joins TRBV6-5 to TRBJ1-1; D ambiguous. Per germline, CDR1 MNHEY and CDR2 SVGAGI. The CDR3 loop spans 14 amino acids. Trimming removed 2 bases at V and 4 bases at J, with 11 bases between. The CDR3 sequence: CASSYAPPSTEAFF. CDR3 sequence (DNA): TGTGCCAGCAGTTACGCCCCTCCGAGCACTGAAGCTTTCTTT.

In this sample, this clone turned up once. CDR3 residues: CASSSQGRGEAFF. CDR3 coding DNA: TGTGCCAGCAGTTCTCAGGGGAGGGGTGAAGCTTTCTTT. V usage is TRBV28 and J usage is TRBJ1-1, with D perhaps TRBD1 (6 bases). CDR1 and CDR2 from the germline V gene are MDHEN and SYDVKM. This CDR3 comprises 13 residues. Trimming left V 4 bases short and J 7 bases short, with 13 bases between.

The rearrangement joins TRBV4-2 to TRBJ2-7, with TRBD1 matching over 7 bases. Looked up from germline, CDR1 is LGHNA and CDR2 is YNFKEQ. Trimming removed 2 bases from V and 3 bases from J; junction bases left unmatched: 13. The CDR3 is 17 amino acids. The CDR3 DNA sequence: TGTGCCAGCAGCCAATATCACCGAGCGACAGGGAGCTACGAGCAGTACTTC. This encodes CASSQYHRATGSYEQYF.

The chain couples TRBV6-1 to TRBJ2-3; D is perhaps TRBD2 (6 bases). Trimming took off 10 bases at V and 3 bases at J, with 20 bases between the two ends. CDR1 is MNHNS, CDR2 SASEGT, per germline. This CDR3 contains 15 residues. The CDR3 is CAIASWGVRTDTQYF. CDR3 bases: TGTGCCATCGCATCATGGGGGGTAAGGACAGATACGCAGTATTTT.

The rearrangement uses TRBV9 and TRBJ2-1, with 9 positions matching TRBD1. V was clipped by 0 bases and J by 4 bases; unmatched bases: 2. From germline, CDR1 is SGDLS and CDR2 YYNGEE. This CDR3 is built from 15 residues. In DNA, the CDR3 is TGTGCCAGCAGCGTAGGGACAGGGGTTTACAATGAGCAGTTCTTC. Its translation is CASSVGTGVYNEQFF.

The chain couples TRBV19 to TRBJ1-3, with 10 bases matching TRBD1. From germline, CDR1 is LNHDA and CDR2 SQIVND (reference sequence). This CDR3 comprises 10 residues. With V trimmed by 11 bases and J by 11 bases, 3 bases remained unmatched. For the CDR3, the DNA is TGTGCCTCGGGACAGGGGCCCATATATTTT. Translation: CASGQGPIYF.

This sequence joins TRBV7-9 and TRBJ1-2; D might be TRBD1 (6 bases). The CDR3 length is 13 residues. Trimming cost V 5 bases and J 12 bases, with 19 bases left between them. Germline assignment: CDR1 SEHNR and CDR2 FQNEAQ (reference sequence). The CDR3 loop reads CASSREGQTQNTF. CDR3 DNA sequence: TGTGCCAGCAGCCGGGAAGGACAGACCCAAAACACCTTC.

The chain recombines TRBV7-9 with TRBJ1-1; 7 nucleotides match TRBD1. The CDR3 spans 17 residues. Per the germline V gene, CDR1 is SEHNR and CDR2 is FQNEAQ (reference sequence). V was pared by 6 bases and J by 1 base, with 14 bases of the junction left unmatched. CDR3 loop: CASRAASGTEKNTEAFF. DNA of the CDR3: TGTGCCAGCAGAGCAGCCTCCGGGACAGAAAAGAACACTGAAGCTTTCTTT. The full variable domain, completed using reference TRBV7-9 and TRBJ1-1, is DTGVSQNPRHKITKRGQNVTFRCDPISEHNRLYWYRQTLGQGPEFLTYFQNEAQLEKSRLLSDRFSAERPKGSFSTLEIQRTEQGDSAMYLCASRAASGTEKNTEAFFGQGTRLTVV.